This TCR beta chain was obtained from a study of blood T cell repertoires in COVID-19. Trimming stripped 2 bases from V and 0 bases from J, with 5 bases between. Looked up from germline, CDR1 is SGDLS and CDR2 is YYNGEE. This CDR3 region has 14 residues. Assay: immunoSEQ multiplex PCR; the TCRdb copy retains only in-frame clones and omits some. The sample holds about 440,000 clones, about nine tenths seen once. What was sequenced was peripheral blood. This sequence joins TRBV9 and TRBJ1-4, with no clear D. The source is a woman aged 50 to 65 with COVID-19, enrolled during active disease. The CDR3 sequence: CASSVGATNEKLFF. The CDR3 DNA is TGTGCCAGCAGCGTCGGGGCAACTAATGAAAAACTGTTTTTT.